This TCR beta chain derives from a study of T cells in Graves' hyperthyroidism and ophthalmopathy. Overall study findings and caveats: Most thyroid clonotypes expanded above 0.001 appeared in blood too. Ophthalmopathy and stable hyperthyroidism were separated by a 13 V-J model. Ophthalmopathy was model-predicted a median roughly six months pre-onset.

Amplification yielded TCR beta CDR3 regions, with RNA transcripts as the source. HTBI primers were the set used in a first-round RT-PCR of the TCR CDR3. TCRdb recomputed calls from the multiplex PCR reads with MiXCR, one row per CDR3 protein. The sample consists of roughly 300,000 distinct CDR3 sequences, approximately 22% of them appearing once. CDR3 length equals 14 residues. Deletions cut 0 bases from V and 1 base from J, with 7 bases between. CDR1 is MDHEN, CDR2 SYDVKM, per germline. In its sample, this clonotype was seen many times. The antigen is undetermined. The hyperthyroidism patients had all been newly diagnosed, and their disease duration was under 2 months. Their ages ranged from 18 to 65 years.

Sequencing was carried out using blood. The sequence was obtained from a woman in her fifties or sixties with Graves' hyperthyroidism. This sequence joins TRBV28 and TRBJ2-7, with D unclear. CDR3 in amino acids: CASSLWDASYEQYF. The DNA of the CDR3 is TGTGCCAGCAGTTTATGGGACGCGTCCTACGAGCAGTACTTC.